One sample yielded the 22 T cell receptor beta chains listed below, sequenced in a study of vaccination effects on CD4 cells after COVID-19. Method: immunoSEQ multiplex PCR; TCRdb's copy keeps in-frame clones and lacks some. The table lists approximately 76,000 clones, around 76% of them singletons. These receptors lack a known antigen. ViraFEST used viral peptide pools to expand antigen-specific CD4+ T cells before sequencing. After less than 11 days in culture, the CD4+ T cells were isolated. Neither prior SARS-CoV-2 infection nor positive nucleocapsid antibodies were present in the vaccine recipients. The sequences come from CD4+ T cells from PBMCs cultured with SARS-CoV-2 spike peptides, collected before COVID-19 vaccination. Receptors were obtained from a human donor who received a COVID-19 vaccine.

In its sample, this clone was seen a few times. V is TRBV14 and J is TRBJ1-1; D may be TRBD1 (6 bases). Germline lookup yields CDR1 SGHDN and CDR2 FVKESK. The CDR3 has 14 amino acids. The V and J ends lost 1 base and 4 bases respectively, with 10 bases between them. The CDR3: CASSQVTGLTEAFF. In DNA, the CDR3 is TGTGCCAGCAGCCAAGTCACAGGGCTCACTGAAGCTTTCTTT.

The chain has TRBV25-1 and TRBJ1-3, with a possible D match to TRBD1 (5 bases). This CDR3 is built from 15 residues. V lost 3 bases and J lost 2, with 11 bases in between. Germline CDR1 reads MGHDK; CDR2 reads SYGVNS. For the CDR3, the DNA is TGTGCCAGCAGTGAGGCTGGGGCAACTGGAAACACCATATATTTT. This gives the protein CASSEAGATGNTIYF.

The chain recombines TRBV24-1 with TRBJ1-4, with 9 bases that match TRBD1. Germline CDR1 KGHDR, CDR2 SFDVKD. The CDR3 runs 15 residues. Losses at the gene ends were 5 bases for V and 4 bases for J; bases not matched to a gene: 4. Here the CDR3 DNA reads TGTGCCACCAGTGTGGGGACAGGGTTTAATGAAAAACTGTTTTTT. This sequence encodes CATSVGTGFNEKLFF.

V gene TRBV30 combines with J gene TRBJ1-5; 7 bases line up with TRBD1. Germline V CDR1 and CDR2: GTSNPN, SVGIG (reference sequence). The CDR3 sequence is 11 residues long. J gave up 9 bases and V 2 bases, and 1 base lay outside the gene matches. Written as DNA, the CDR3 is TGTGCCTGGAGTCAGGGGGGGCCCCAGCATTTT. This gives the protein CAWSQGGPQHF.

The chain has TRBV6-5 and TRBJ1-2, with D maybe TRBD1 (5 bases). Trimming shortened V by 4 bases and J by 0 bases, and 9 bases separated the two germline ends. Germline values: CDR1 MNHEY, CDR2 SVGAGI. The CDR3 is made up of 14 amino acids. Here the CDR3 reads CASSWDRANYGYTF. For the CDR3, the DNA is TGTGCCAGCAGTTGGGACCGTGCTAACTATGGCTACACCTTC.

The chain couples TRBV6-5 to TRBJ2-7; D gene uncertain. Germline V CDR1 and CDR2: MNHEY, SVGAGI. The CDR3 runs 11 residues. The V end lost 6 bases, the J end lost 6 bases, and 9 bases lay between the germline ends. The DNA of the CDR3 is TGTGCCAGCAGGGAGCAGGTCGAGCAGTACGTC. Translating it yields CASREQVEQYV.

The chain employs TRBV13 and TRBJ1-6; 8 bases map to TRBD1. Per germline, CDR1 PRHDT and CDR2 FYEKMQ (reference sequence). V shed 5 bases, J shed 8 bases, and the junction held 8 bases outside the gene matches. The CDR3 contains 15 residues. The CDR3 coding sequence is TGTGCCAGCAGCCTCAAACAGGGGGTTTATTCACCCCTCCACTTT. Translated: CASSLKQGVYSPLHF.

The chain is built from TRBV5-1 and TRBJ2-3; 9 nucleotides line up with TRBD1. The CDR3 sequence is 15 residues long. The V gene's germline CDR1 is SGHRS and CDR2 YFSETQ. Trimming took 4 bases from V and 3 from J; bases not matched to a gene: 6. CDR3: CASSGRDRATDTQYF. The CDR3 DNA reads as TGCGCCAGCAGCGGCCGGGACAGGGCTACAGATACGCAGTATTTT.

V is TRBV27 and J is TRBJ1-1; a weak D match, TRBD1 (6 bases). The germline CDR1 and CDR2 sequences are MNHEY and SMNVEV (reference sequence). There are 16 residues in the CDR3. V dropped 4 bases and J dropped 0 bases, with 15 bases sitting between them. CDR3 DNA sequence: TGTGCCAGCAGTTCAAGGGGGGGTGGCATGAACACTGAAGCTTTCTTT. Translation: CASSSRGGGMNTEAFF.

This chain connects TRBV18 to TRBJ1-4, with 8 bases lining up with TRBD1. The CDR3 contains 14 residues. Germline CDR1 is KGHSH and CDR2 is LQKENI. V lost 3 bases and J lost 11; bases outside the gene matches: 8. Here the CDR3 DNA reads TGTGCCAGCTCACCTGACAGGGGTGCTGGGAAACTGTTTTTT. Translation gives CASSPDRGAGKLFF.

This rearrangement joins TRBV7-2 to TRBJ1-2, with 7 bases lining up with TRBD1. After removal of 5 bases from V and 8 bases from J, the junction contained 17 bases not matched to a gene. Germline V CDR1 and CDR2: SGHTA, FQGNSA. The CDR3 covers 16 residues. For the CDR3, the DNA is TGTGCCAGCAGCCCAATTGGCCGACAGGGACTCGAAGGCTACACCTTC. This translates into CASSPIGRQGLEGYTF.

The rearrangement uses TRBV5-1 and TRBJ2-2; TRBD1 matches at 8 bases. With 4 bases clipped from V and 6 bases from J, the junction kept 11 bases outside the gene matches. The CDR3 extends over 16 amino acids. Looked up from germline, CDR1 is SGHRS and CDR2 is YFSETQ. The CDR3 DNA reads TGCGCCAGCAGCCCCTGGACAGGGCGGCCTCCCGGGGAGCTGTTTTTT. This codes for CASSPWTGRPPGELFF.

This sequence joins TRBV28 and TRBJ1-2; possibly TRBD1 for D (6 bases). The V gene's germline CDR1 is MDHEN and CDR2 SYDVKM. The CDR3 consists of 13 residues. V was trimmed by 3 bases and J by 4 bases, leaving 9 bases between them. This CDR3 reads CASSLGTRYGYTF. The CDR3, as DNA: TGTGCCAGCAGTTTGGGGACACGCTATGGCTACACCTTC.

V usage is TRBV19 and J usage is TRBJ2-2; the D is unclear. The CDR3 contains 14 residues. CDR1 and CDR2 (germline): LNHDA, SQIVND (reference sequence). The V end lost 4 bases, the J end lost 3 bases, and 9 bases lay between the germline ends. The CDR3 region has the DNA TGTGCCAGTAGTACACTTGACTACACCGGGGAGCTGTTTTTT. This encodes CASSTLDYTGELFF. The full variable domain, with the rest looked up from reference TRBV19 and TRBJ2-2, is DGGITQSPKYLFRKEGQNVTLSCEQNLNHDAMYWYRQDPGQGLRLIYYSQIVNDFQKGDIAEGYSVSREKKESFPLTVTSAQKNPTAFYLCASSTLDYTGELFFGEGSRLTVL.

The gene calls are TRBV3-1 (or the pseudogene TRBV3-2) and TRBJ2-1; 9 bases line up with TRBD2. CDR1 LGHDT and CDR2 YNNKEL come from the germline V gene (reference sequence). This CDR3 comprises 13 residues. With 2 bases clipped from V and 9 bases from J, the junction kept 2 bases outside the gene matches. CDR3 in DNA: TGTGCCAGCAGCCAACAACTAGCGGGTGAGCAGTTCTTC. Protein product: CASSQQLAGEQFF.

The chain carries TRBV18 and TRBJ2-1; perhaps TRBD1 as D (6 bases). The CDR3 sequence is 13 residues long. Trimming shortened V by 3 bases and J by 9 bases, and 12 bases separated the two germline ends. Germline V lookup: CDR1 KGHSH, CDR2 LQKENI. CDR3 coding DNA: TGTGCCAGCTCACCGATTGTCAGGGGTGAGCAGTTCTTC. It specifies CASSPIVRGEQFF.

V is TRBV7-2 and J is TRBJ2-1, with a weak D call TRBD1 (5 bases). The V gene's germline CDR1 is SGHTA and CDR2 FQGNSA. Trimming cost V 5 bases and J 5 bases, with 13 bases left between them. CDR3 size: 14 residues. CDR3 sequence: CASSAKTDNNEQFF. The CDR3, as DNA: TGTGCCAGCAGCGCTAAGACAGATAACAATGAGCAGTTCTTC.

The chain carries TRBV24-1 and TRBJ1-4; 8 bases line up with TRBD1. This CDR3 region has 16 residues. J lost 7 bases, V lost 3 bases, and 9 bases had no gene match. Germline lookup yields CDR1 KGHDR and CDR2 SFDVKD. CDR3 region: CATSDGATGEREKLFF. CDR3 bases: TGTGCCACCAGTGATGGAGCGACAGGGGAGCGTGAAAAACTGTTTTTT.

This clone was seen a single time. Other DNA sequences in this specimen translate into the identical CDR3. The CDR3 region has the DNA TGCGCCAGCAGCTCGGGACAAGGAACAGATACGCAGTATTTT. It yields the protein CASSSGQGTDTQYF. This sequence joins TRBV5-1 and TRBJ2-3, with D perhaps TRBD1 (6 bases). CDR1 and CDR2 (germline): SGHRS, YFSETQ. V was shortened by 3 bases and J by 3 bases, with 11 bases between the two germline ends. CDR3 length: 14 amino acids.

This clone was picked up a small number of times. V and J are TRBV5-1 and TRBJ1-1; D is unresolved. CDR1 and CDR2 from the germline V gene are SGHRS and YFSETQ. The CDR3 spans 14 residues. The V and J ends lost 0 bases and 6 bases respectively, with 12 bases between them. CDR3: CASSLGQKSSEAFF. The CDR3 DNA sequence: TGCGCCAGCAGCTTGGGGCAGAAGAGCTCTGAAGCTTTCTTT.

The chain couples TRBV7-6 to TRBJ2-2; TRBD1 might be the D (6 bases). CDR1 is SGHVS, CDR2 FNYEAQ, per germline. Trimming removed 8 bases at V and 5 bases at J, with 21 bases between. The CDR3 has 16 amino acids. CDR3 in amino acids: CASDRLAGDLTGELFF. CDR3 coding DNA: TGTGCCAGCGACCGGCTGGCAGGGGATCTGACCGGGGAGCTGTTTTTT. The full variable domain, in which reference TRBV7-6 and TRBJ2-2 provide the parts outside the CDR3, is GAGVSQSPRYKVTKRGQDVALRCDPISGHVSLYWYRQALGQGPEFLTYFNYEAQQDKSGLPNDRFSAERPEGSISTLTIQRTEQRDSAMYRCASDRLAGDLTGELFFGEGSRLTVL.

This chain links TRBV7-2 with TRBJ1-2; TRBD1 matches at 7 bases. Germline V gene lookup returns CDR1 SGHTA and CDR2 FQGNSA. V lost 5 bases, J lost 6 bases, and 12 bases stayed unmatched. The CDR3 sequence is 15 residues long. The CDR3 nucleotides read TGTGCCAGCAGCCGGCGACAGGGTGGATCGGATGGCTACACCTTC. It translates to CASSRRQGGSDGYTF.